This TCR beta chain was sequenced during a study of T cell clonotyping in hematopoietic cell transplantation (dated by TCRdb to the early 2020s). For the study in its entirety: Recipient samples taken before transplant were obtained following cytoreduction. Patients were recruited between September 2015 and 2017 and followed until late 2020 or death. A total of 135 blood samples were collected in the study from approximately 32 consecutive transplant recipients and their related donors. What the research found in general, with its limitations: Sample size was limited, and cells were not sorted, so CD4 and CD8 repertoire contributions could not be separated. Just a small fraction of recipient repertoires overlapped with donor repertoires, and more than 95% appeared de novo at the given depth. Recipient TCR diversity fell after transplant, with pathologically expanded clonotypes rising progressively from day 30 to day 180. Donor and pretransplant recipient Inverse Simpson Index values predicted broader posttransplant TCR repertoire diversity.

The time point label here, explained by the study, means: recipient sample about 28 days before transplant, after cytoreduction. Blood from recipients was drawn roughly 28 days before transplant, then again at days 30, 100 and 180 after transplant. Nuclei Lysis Solution was used to extract genomic DNA from fresh or cryopreserved unfractionated peripheral blood mononuclear cells. With regard to this clone: What antigen it recognizes has not been identified. No base-level quality is on record; no much larger clone is a single base apart.

The immunoSEQ assay, a bias-controlled multiplex PCR with V- and J-specific primers, was used to amplify TCR beta CDR3 regions from genomic DNA. In a second PCR step, the CDR3 amplicons were tagged with a proprietary barcode plus Illumina adapter sequences. CDR3 libraries were sequenced on an Illumina MiSeq instrument. On the study's bioinformatics: Export and quality control were handled in immunoSEQ Analyzer 3.0, while downstream analyses relied on R Bioconductor and Immunarch. Only productive rearrangements in the normalized downsampled data set went into calculating the repertoire metrics. Pathologically expanded clonotypes were defined as those larger than 5 templates in the normalized cohort. Repertoire diversity was measured with the Inverse Simpson Index. CMV-specificity analyses were carried out on the non-normalized data set to capture all clonotypes. TCRdb stores this immuneACCESS table with in-frame sequences only. Part of the clones is absent; in the studies checked, under half of the shortfall reflects unresolved V genes, and no reason is known for the rest. D and trimming were read from the DNA, whereas the V and J calls and clone size are those reported in that table. The table for this sample lists roughly 40,000 clones; roughly 85% of them were counted only once. The top ten constitute roughly 3.1% of the sample.

The junction carries 7 bases between V and J, which are trimmed by 0 bases and 8 bases respectively. The CDR3 numbers 13 residues from cysteine through phenylalanine. The retained sequence is limited to the CDR3, 39 bases, with the frame set at the first base. The sample was peripheral blood mononuclear cells, taken before stem cell transplant. Recombination linked TRBV23-1 to TRBJ1-4, and TRBD1 may be the D gene, going by 5 matching bases. TRBV23-1 falls under the ORF class, with uncertain function. The origin of this receptor is a man in his fifties or sixties with acute myeloid leukemia. Some clones in this sample may be carry-over from other donors' samples. At the DNA level, the sequence is TGCGCCAGCAGTCAATCCAGGGTGGAAAAACTGTTTTTT. Its protein reads: CASSQSRVEKLFF.